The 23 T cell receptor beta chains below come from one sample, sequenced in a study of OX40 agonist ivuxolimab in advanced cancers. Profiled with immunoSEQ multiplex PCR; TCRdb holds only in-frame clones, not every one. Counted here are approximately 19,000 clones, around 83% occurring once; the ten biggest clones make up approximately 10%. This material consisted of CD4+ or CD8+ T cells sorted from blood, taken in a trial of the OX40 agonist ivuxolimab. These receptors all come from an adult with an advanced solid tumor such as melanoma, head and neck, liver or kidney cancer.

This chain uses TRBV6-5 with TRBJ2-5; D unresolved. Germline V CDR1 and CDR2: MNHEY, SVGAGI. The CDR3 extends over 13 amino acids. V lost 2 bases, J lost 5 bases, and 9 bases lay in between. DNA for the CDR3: TGTGCCAGCAGTTACGGGTTAGTTGAGACCCAGTACTTC. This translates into CASSYGLVETQYF.

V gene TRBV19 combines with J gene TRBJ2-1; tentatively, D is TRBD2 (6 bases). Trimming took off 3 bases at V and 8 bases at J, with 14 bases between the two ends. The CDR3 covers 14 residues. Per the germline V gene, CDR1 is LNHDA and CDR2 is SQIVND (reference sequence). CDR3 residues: CASSIGSVLDEQFF. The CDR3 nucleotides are TGTGCCAGTAGTATCGGGAGCGTACTCGATGAGCAGTTCTTC. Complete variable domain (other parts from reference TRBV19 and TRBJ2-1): DGGITQSPKYLFRKEGQNVTLSCEQNLNHDAMYWYRQDPGQGLRLIYYSQIVNDFQKGDIAEGYSVSREKKESFPLTVTSAQKNPTAFYLCASSIGSVLDEQFFGPGTRLTVL.

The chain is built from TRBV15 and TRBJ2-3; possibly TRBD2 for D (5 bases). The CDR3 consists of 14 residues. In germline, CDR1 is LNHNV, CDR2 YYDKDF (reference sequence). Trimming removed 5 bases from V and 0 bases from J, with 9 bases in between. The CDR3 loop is CATSSSTSTDTQYF. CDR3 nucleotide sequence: TGTGCCACCAGCTCTAGCACTAGCACAGATACGCAGTATTTT.

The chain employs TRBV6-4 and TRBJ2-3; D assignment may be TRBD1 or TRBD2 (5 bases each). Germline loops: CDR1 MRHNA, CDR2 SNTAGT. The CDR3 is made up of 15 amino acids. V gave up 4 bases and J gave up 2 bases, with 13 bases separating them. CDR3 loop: CASSARDGPTDTQYF. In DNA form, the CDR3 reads TGTGCCAGCAGTGCCAGGGACGGACCCACAGATACGCAGTATTTT.

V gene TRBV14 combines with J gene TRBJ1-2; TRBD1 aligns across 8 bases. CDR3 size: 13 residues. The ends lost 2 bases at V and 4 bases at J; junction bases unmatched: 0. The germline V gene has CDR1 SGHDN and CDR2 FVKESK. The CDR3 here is CASSQTGGYGYTF. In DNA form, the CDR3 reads TGTGCCAGCAGCCAAACAGGGGGCTATGGCTACACCTTC.

The CDR3 DNA reads TGTGCCAGCAGTGAGCTCCGCTCCTACGAGCAGTACTTC. Residues: CASSELRSYEQYF. The chain uses TRBV6-6 and TRBJ2-7; D gene uncertain. Germline-derived CDR1 and CDR2 are MNHNY and SVGAGI (reference sequence). The CDR3 is made up of 13 amino acids. V was trimmed by 5 bases and J by 0 bases, leaving 8 bases between them.

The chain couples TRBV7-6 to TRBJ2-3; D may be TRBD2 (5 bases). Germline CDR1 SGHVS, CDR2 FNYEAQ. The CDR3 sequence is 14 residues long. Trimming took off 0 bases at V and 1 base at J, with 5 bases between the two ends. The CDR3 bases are TGTGCCAGCAGCTTAGCCGGGGGCACAGATACGCAGTATTTT. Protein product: CASSLAGGTDTQYF.

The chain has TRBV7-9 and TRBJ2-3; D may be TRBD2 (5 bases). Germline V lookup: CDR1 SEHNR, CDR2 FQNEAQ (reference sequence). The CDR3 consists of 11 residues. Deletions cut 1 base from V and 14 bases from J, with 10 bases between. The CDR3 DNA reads TGTGCCAGCAGCTTAGGCAGGACTCCGTATTTT. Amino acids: CASSLGRTPYF.

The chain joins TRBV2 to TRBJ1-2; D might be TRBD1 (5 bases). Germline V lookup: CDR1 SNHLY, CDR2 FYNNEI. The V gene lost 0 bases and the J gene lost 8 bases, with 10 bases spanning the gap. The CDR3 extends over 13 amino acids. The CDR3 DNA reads TGTGCCAGCAGTGAAGCCGGCAGGGAAGGCTACACCTTC. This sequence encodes CASSEAGREGYTF.

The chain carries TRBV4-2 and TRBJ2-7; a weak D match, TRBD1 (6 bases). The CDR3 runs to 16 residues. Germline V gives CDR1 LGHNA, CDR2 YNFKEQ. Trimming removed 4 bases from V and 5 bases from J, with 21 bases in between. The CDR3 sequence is CASSRTVGQGFDEQYF. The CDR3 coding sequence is TGTGCCAGCAGCCGTACAGTGGGGCAGGGGTTTGACGAGCAGTACTTC.

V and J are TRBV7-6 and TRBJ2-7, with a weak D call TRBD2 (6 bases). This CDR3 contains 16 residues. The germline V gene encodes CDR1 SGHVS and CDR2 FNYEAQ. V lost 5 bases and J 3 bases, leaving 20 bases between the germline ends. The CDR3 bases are TGTGCCAGCAGCCCCGGGACTGCGGCGCCTTTCTACGAGCAGTACTTC. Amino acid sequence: CASSPGTAAPFYEQYF. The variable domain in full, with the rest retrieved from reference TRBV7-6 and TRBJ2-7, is GAGVSQSPRYKVTKRGQDVALRCDPISGHVSLYWYRQALGQGPEFLTYFNYEAQQDKSGLPNDRFSAERPEGSISTLTIQRTEQRDSAMYRCASSPGTAAPFYEQYFGPGTRLTVT.

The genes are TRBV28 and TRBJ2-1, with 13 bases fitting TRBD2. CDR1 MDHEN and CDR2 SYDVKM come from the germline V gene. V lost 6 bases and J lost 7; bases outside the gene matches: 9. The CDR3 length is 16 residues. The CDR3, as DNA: TGTGCCAGCAGCCCCCCGGGACTAGCGGGAAGGAATGAGCAGTTCTTC. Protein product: CASSPPGLAGRNEQFF. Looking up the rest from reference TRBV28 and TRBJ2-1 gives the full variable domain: DVKVTQSSRYLVKRTGEKVFLECVQDMDHENMFWYRQDPGLGLRLIYFSYDVKMKEKGDIPEGYSVSREKKERFSLILESASTNQTSMYLCASSPPGLAGRNEQFFGPGTRLTVL.

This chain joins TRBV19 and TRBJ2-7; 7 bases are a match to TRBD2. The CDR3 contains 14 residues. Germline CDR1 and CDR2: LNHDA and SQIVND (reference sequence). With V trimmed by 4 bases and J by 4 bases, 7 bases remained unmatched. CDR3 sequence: CASSTGTNPYEQYF. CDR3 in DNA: TGTGCCAGTAGTACGGGGACTAACCCATACGAGCAGTACTTC.

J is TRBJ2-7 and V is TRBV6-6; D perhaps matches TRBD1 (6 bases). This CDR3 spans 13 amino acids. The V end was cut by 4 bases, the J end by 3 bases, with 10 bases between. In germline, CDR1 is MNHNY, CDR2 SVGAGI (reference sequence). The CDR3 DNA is TGTGCCAGCAGTTCCCCGGACAGCTACGAGCAGTACTTC. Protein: CASSSPDSYEQYF.

This CDR3 is CASSPGGVGEKLFF. CDR3 nucleotides: TGTGCCAGCTCACCGGGAGGGGTTGGTGAAAAACTGTTTTTT. This sequence joins TRBV18 and TRBJ1-4, with a possible D match to TRBD1 (5 bases). This CDR3 region has 14 residues. Germline CDR1 is KGHSH and CDR2 is LQKENI. Trimming left V 3 bases short and J 7 bases short, with 12 bases between. The full variable domain, rest sourced from reference TRBV18 and TRBJ1-4, is NAGVMQNPRHLVRRRGQEARLRCSPMKGHSHVYWYRQLPEEGLKFMVYLQKENIIDESGMPKERFSAEFPKEGPSILRIQQVVRGDSAAYFCASSPGGVGEKLFFGSGTQLSVL.

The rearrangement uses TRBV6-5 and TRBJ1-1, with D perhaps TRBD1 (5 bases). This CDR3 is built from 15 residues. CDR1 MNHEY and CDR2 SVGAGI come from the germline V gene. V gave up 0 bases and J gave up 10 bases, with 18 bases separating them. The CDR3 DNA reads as TGTGCCAGCAGTTACTCCGGCCAGGGCAGGCAAGGAGCTTTCTTT. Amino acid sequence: CASSYSGQGRQGAFF.

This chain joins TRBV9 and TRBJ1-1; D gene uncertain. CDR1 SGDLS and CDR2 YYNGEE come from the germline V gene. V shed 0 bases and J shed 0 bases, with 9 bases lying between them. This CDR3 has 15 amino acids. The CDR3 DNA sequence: TGTGCCAGCAGCGTAGGGGCCACAATGAACACTGAAGCTTTCTTT. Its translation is CASSVGATMNTEAFF.

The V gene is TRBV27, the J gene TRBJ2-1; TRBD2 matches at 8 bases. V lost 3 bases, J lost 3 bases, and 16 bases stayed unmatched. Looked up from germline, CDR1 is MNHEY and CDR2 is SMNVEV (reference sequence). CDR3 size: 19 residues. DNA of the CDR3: TGTGCCAGCAGTTTCGATATCCCCCGGCTAGCGGGCTTCTACAATGAGCAGTTCTTC. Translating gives CASSFDIPRLAGFYNEQFF.

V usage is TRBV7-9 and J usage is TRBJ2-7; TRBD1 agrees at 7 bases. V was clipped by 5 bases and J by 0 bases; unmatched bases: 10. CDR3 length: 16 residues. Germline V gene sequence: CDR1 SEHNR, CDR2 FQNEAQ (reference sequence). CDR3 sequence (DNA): TGTGCCAGCAGCCCTAGGACAGGAGGAAGCTCCTACGAGCAGTACTTC. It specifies CASSPRTGGSSYEQYF.

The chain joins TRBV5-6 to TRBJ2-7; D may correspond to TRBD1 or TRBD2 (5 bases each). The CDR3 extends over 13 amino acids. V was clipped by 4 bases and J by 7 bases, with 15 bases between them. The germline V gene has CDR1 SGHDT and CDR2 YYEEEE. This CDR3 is CASSKSGAREQYF. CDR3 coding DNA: TGTGCCAGCAGCAAATCCGGGGCCAGAGAGCAGTACTTC. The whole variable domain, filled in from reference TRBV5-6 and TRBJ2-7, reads DAGVTQSPTHLIKTRGQQVTLRCSPKSGHDTVSWYQQALGQGPQFIFQYYEEEERQRGNFPDRFSGHQFPNYSSELNVNALLLGDSALYLCASSKSGAREQYFGPGTRLTVT.

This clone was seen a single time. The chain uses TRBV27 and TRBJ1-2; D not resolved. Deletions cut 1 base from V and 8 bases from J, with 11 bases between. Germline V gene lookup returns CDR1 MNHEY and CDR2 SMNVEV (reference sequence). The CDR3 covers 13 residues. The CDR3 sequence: CASSLYKGSGYTF. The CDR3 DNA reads TGTGCCAGCAGTTTATATAAGGGTTCCGGCTACACCTTC.

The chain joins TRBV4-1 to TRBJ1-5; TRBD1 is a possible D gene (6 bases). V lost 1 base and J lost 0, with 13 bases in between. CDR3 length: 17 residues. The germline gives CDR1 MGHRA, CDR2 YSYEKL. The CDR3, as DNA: TGCGCCAGCAGCCAAGTTTGGAGGGGGTCTAGCAATCAGCCCCAGCATTTT. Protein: CASSQVWRGSSNQPQHF.

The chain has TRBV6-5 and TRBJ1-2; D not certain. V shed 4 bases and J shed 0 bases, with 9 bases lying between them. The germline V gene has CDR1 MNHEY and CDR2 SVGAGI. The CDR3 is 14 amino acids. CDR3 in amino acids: CASSFPWANYGYTF. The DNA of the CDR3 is TGTGCCAGCAGTTTCCCCTGGGCTAACTATGGCTACACCTTC.